The 26 T cell receptor beta chains in this list originate from one sample, sequenced in a study of T cell responses to AZD1222 COVID-19 vaccine. The assay was immunoSEQ multiplex PCR, and TCRdb's table has in-frame clones only and misses some. In the table there are 90,000 to 110,000 clones, over 80% of which are singletons. Specimen: peripheral blood, collected on day 0 of AZD1222 vaccination. All receptors come from an adult in good health.

The chain recombines TRBV5-1 with TRBJ1-6; 7 bases match TRBD1. This CDR3 spans 16 amino acids. V dropped 0 bases and J dropped 3; count of bases not matched to a gene: 3. The germline gives CDR1 SGHRS, CDR2 YFSETQ. The CDR3 here is CASSLGQGDYNSPLHF. CDR3 coding DNA: TGCGCCAGCAGCTTGGGCCAGGGGGACTATAATTCACCCCTCCACTTT.

The rearrangement links TRBV7-6 to TRBJ2-7, with TRBD2 matching over 7 bases. The germline CDR1 and CDR2 sequences are SGHVS and FNYEAQ. V dropped 5 bases and J dropped 2; count of bases not matched to a gene: 3. CDR3 length: 13 amino acids. CDR3 bases: TGTGCCAGCAGCCGCGCGGGGGCCTACGAGCAGTACTTC. Encoded protein: CASSRAGAYEQYF.

V gene TRBV4-2 combines with J gene TRBJ1-5; D is uncertain. The CDR3 runs to 15 residues. V was trimmed by 0 bases and J by 3 bases, leaving 9 bases between them. CDR1 is LGHNA, CDR2 YNFKEQ, per germline. This CDR3 is CASSQDSGDNQPQHF. Written as DNA, the CDR3 is TGTGCCAGCAGCCAAGATTCGGGTGACAATCAGCCCCAGCATTTT.

V gene TRBV4-2 combines with J gene TRBJ2-5; TRBD2 matches 11 bases. The V and J ends lost 3 bases and 3 bases, in that order; junction bases with no gene match: 6. This CDR3 is 16 amino acids long. Per the germline V gene, CDR1 is LGHNA and CDR2 is YNFKEQ. The CDR3, as DNA: TGTGCCAGCAGCCAGGCCCAGACTAGCGGGGAAGAGACCCAGTACTTC. Translation: CASSQAQTSGEETQYF.

A few counts support this clone. This sequence joins TRBV6-5 and TRBJ2-1; D remains ambiguous. CDR1 is MNHEY, CDR2 SVGAGI, per germline. Between the trimmed V and J ends, which lost 7 bases and 6 bases, there was a span of 16 bases. CDR3 length equals 14 residues. The CDR3 loop reads CASKLALAANEQFF. In nucleotides, the CDR3 is TGTGCCAGCAAACTGGCTCTGGCGGCCAATGAGCAGTTCTTC.

The chain joins TRBV7-9 to TRBJ1-2, with TRBD1 matching over 9 bases. Germline V gene sequence: CDR1 SEHNR, CDR2 FQNEAQ (reference sequence). The CDR3 consists of 17 residues. J lost 11 bases, V lost 4 bases, and 20 bases had no gene match. The CDR3 reads CASSSGTGSLLPLGYTF. CDR3 bases: TGTGCCAGCAGCTCCGGGACAGGGAGCTTACTTCCCTTAGGGTACACCTTC.

This chain links TRBV5-1 with TRBJ2-7; tentatively, D is TRBD1 (6 bases). This CDR3 is built from 14 residues. Trimming removed 0 bases at V and 5 bases at J, with 12 bases between. The germline V gene has CDR1 SGHRS and CDR2 YFSETQ. CDR3 coding DNA: TGCGCCAGCAGCTTGGGACAGGCTCTTGACGAGCAGTACTTC. It encodes CASSLGQALDEQYF.

V usage is TRBV12-3 or TRBV12-4 and J usage is TRBJ1-4; a possible D gene is TRBD1 (5 bases). The V end lost 4 bases, the J end lost 10 bases, and 13 bases lay between the germline ends. This CDR3 contains 13 residues. The CDR3 region has the DNA TGTGCCAGCAGTTCCAGCGGGGGGGGAAAACTGTTTTTT. Amino acids: CASSSSGGGKLFF.

A single count supports this clone. The chain links TRBV4-2 to TRBJ1-2, with D uncertain. The CDR3 covers 12 residues. Trimming shortened V by 4 bases and J by 3 bases, and 6 bases separated the two germline ends. The germline CDR1 and CDR2 sequences are LGHNA and YNFKEQ. The CDR3 here is CASSRSDYGYTF. DNA of the CDR3: TGTGCCAGCAGCCGGTCGGACTATGGCTACACCTTC.

The V gene is TRBV29-1, the J gene TRBJ2-5; a weak D match, TRBD2 (6 bases). Per germline, CDR1 SQVTM and CDR2 ANQGSEA. The CDR3 totals 12 residues. V gave up 2 bases and J gave up 5 bases, with 9 bases separating them. The CDR3, as DNA: TGCAGCGTTGAATTTGGGGGGGAGACCCAGTACTTC. Protein product: CSVEFGGETQYF.

This clone was recorded a few times. The genes are TRBV18 and TRBJ1-1, with 9 positions matching TRBD1. This CDR3 spans 14 amino acids. With V trimmed by 3 bases and J by 3 bases, 2 bases remained unmatched. Germline V lookup: CDR1 KGHSH, CDR2 LQKENI. The CDR3 nucleotides are TGTGCCAGCTCACCCCGGGACAGGGACACTGAAGCTTTCTTT. The encoded protein is CASSPRDRDTEAFF. The full variable domain, in which reference TRBV18 and TRBJ1-1 provide the parts outside the CDR3, is NAGVMQNPRHLVRRRGQEARLRCSPMKGHSHVYWYRQLPEEGLKFMVYLQKENIIDESGMPKERFSAEFPKEGPSILRIQQVVRGDSAAYFCASSPRDRDTEAFFGQGTRLTVV.

This rearrangement joins TRBV3-1 (or the pseudogene TRBV3-2) to TRBJ1-3; D is uncertain. Trimming stripped 8 bases from V and 1 base from J, with 6 bases between. The CDR3 length is 12 residues. Germline CDR1 and CDR2: LGHDT and YNNKEL (reference sequence). CDR3 loop: CASGTSGNTIYF. The CDR3 DNA reads TGTGCCAGCGGCACGTCTGGAAACACCATATATTTT.

This rearrangement joins TRBV27 to TRBJ2-1, with D uncertain. Germline-derived CDR1 and CDR2 are MNHEY and SMNVEV (reference sequence). The CDR3 sequence is 13 residues long. Trimming removed 5 bases at V and 8 bases at J, with 13 bases between. The CDR3, as DNA: TGTGCCAGCAGTACGATCTGGGGATATGAGCAGTTCTTC. This translates into CASSTIWGYEQFF.

This chain connects TRBV20-1 to TRBJ2-3; D unresolved. V was pared by 3 bases and J by 4 bases, with 17 bases between. Germline loops: CDR1 DFQATT, CDR2 SNEGSKA (reference sequence). CDR3 size: 15 residues. CDR3 region: CSASTLQTSADTQYF. The CDR3 DNA reads TGCAGTGCTAGTACCCTACAGACGTCGGCAGATACGCAGTATTTT.

The genes are TRBV12-3 or TRBV12-4 and TRBJ1-2; D ambiguous. The V gene lost 6 bases and the J gene lost 5 bases, with 10 bases spanning the gap. This CDR3 comprises 12 residues. CDR3 in amino acids: CASSSGYYGYTF. For the CDR3, the DNA is TGTGCCAGCAGCAGCGGGTATTATGGCTACACCTTC.

This rearrangement joins TRBV10-1 to TRBJ1-2; no reliable D call. The germline V gene encodes CDR1 WNHNN and CDR2 SYGVQD (reference sequence). Trimming shortened V by 0 bases and J by 4 bases, and 12 bases separated the two germline ends. The CDR3 has 15 amino acids. The DNA for the CDR3 is TGCGCCAGCAGTGAGTCGATGGGTCAGTCCTATGGCTACACCTTC. Amino acid sequence: CASSESMGQSYGYTF.

The genes are TRBV6-5 and TRBJ1-5, with TRBD1 matching over 8 bases. There are 12 residues in the CDR3. CDR1 and CDR2 from the germline V gene are MNHEY and SVGAGI. V shed 7 bases, J shed 7 bases, and the junction held 3 bases outside the gene matches. The CDR3 DNA sequence: TGTGCCAGCATGACAGGGGAGCAGCCCCAGCATTTT. Protein: CASMTGEQPQHF.

The genes are TRBV7-6 and TRBJ1-3; D is uncertain. The V end was cut by 5 bases, the J end by 0 bases, with 11 bases between. Germline lookup yields CDR1 SGHVS and CDR2 FNYEAQ. The CDR3 loop spans 15 amino acids. CDR3 coding DNA: TGTGCCAGCAGCCTGAGCGGGCTCTCTGGAAACACCATATATTTT. As protein: CASSLSGLSGNTIYF.

About this clone: Relative to the germline gene, one junction end is altered; a read error may explain this. V is TRBV11-1 and J is TRBJ2-1; D gene uncertain. Germline V gene data show CDR1 as SGHAT and CDR2 as FQDESV (reference sequence). The CDR3 is 14 amino acids. CDR3 sequence: CASSLAFSHLNLIF. The CDR3 DNA follows: TGTGCCAGCAGCTTAGCGTTCTCGCACCTTAATCTGATCTTC. The full variable domain, its missing parts supplied by reference TRBV11-1 and TRBJ2-1, is EAEVAQSPRYKITEKSQAVAFWCDPISGHATLYWYRQILGQGPELLVQFQDESVVDDSQLPKDRFSAERLKGVDSTLKIQPAELGDSAMYLCASSLAFSHLNLIFGPGTRLTVL.

The gene calls are TRBV9 and TRBJ1-1; D unresolved. Deletions cut 4 bases from V and 5 bases from J, with 9 bases between. This CDR3 region has 12 residues. CDR1 and CDR2 (germline): SGDLS, YYNGEE. CDR3 sequence: CASSPIGTEAFF. For the CDR3, the DNA is TGTGCCAGCAGCCCCATCGGGACTGAAGCTTTCTTT.

The chain is built from TRBV6-5 and TRBJ2-7; D may be TRBD1 or TRBD2 (6 bases each). CDR1 is MNHEY and CDR2 is SVGAGI in the germline V gene. The CDR3 has 15 residues. Trimming removed 7 bases from V and 2 bases from J, with 18 bases in between. In DNA form, the CDR3 reads TGTGCCAGCATGCTTTGGAGGGGGTACACCTACGAGCAGTACTTC. Its protein is CASMLWRGYTYEQYF.

Here the CDR3 DNA reads TGCGCCAGCAGCCACCCGGCGACAGGGGGCGCGTGGAACACTGAAGCTTTCTTT. Protein: CASSHPATGGAWNTEAFF. The rearrangement links TRBV4-3 to TRBJ1-1, with 10 nucleotides matching TRBD1. Germline CDR1 reads LGHNA; CDR2 reads YSLEER. This CDR3 contains 18 residues. The V and J ends lost 3 bases and 1 base, in that order; junction bases with no gene match: 11.

This chain connects TRBV15 to TRBJ1-1; maybe TRBD1 (5 bases). Germline loops: CDR1 LNHNV, CDR2 YYDKDF (reference sequence). V lost 11 bases to trimming and J lost 1 base, with 14 bases between them. The CDR3 extends over 13 amino acids. The CDR3 DNA reads as TGTGCCTCTCGACAGACACCGAACACTGAAGCTTTCTTT. It codes for CASRQTPNTEAFF.

V gene TRBV2 combines with J gene TRBJ1-5, with 9 bases matching TRBD1. The CDR3 runs 15 residues. With V trimmed by 6 bases and J by 6 bases, 9 bases remained unmatched. Looked up from germline, CDR1 is SNHLY and CDR2 is FYNNEI. CDR3 in DNA: TGTGCCAGCAGGTTGGGACAGGGATCAAGTCAGCCCCAGCATTTT. It specifies CASRLGQGSSQPQHF.

The chain is built from TRBV19 and TRBJ1-1, with 9 nucleotides matching TRBD1. Per germline, CDR1 LNHDA and CDR2 SQIVND (reference sequence). V gave up 4 bases and J gave up 1 base; unmatched junction bases: 4. CDR3 length: 15 amino acids. CDR3 bases: TGTGCCAGTAGTAGGGACAGGGCAAAGAACACTGAAGCTTTCTTT. Residues: CASSRDRAKNTEAFF.

The genes are TRBV28 and TRBJ1-1; D not certain. The germline gives CDR1 MDHEN, CDR2 SYDVKM. With 2 bases removed from V and 6 bases from J, the gap between germline ends came to 13 bases. The CDR3 spans 14 residues. The CDR3 is CASSLISGLPEAFF. DNA of the CDR3: TGTGCCAGCAGTTTAATTTCCGGGTTACCTGAAGCTTTCTTT.